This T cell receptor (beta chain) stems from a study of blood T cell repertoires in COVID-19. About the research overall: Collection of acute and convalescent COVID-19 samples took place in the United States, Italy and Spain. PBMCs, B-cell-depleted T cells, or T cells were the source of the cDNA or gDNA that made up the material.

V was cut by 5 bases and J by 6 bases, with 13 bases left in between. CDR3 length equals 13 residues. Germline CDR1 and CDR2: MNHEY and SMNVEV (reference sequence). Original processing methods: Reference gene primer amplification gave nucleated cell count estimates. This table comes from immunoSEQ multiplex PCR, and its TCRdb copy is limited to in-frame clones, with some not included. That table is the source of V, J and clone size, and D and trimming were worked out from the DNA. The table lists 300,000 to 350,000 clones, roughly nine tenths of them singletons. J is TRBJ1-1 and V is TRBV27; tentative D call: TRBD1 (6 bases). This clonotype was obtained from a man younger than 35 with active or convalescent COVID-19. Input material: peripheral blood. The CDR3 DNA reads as TGTGCCAGCAGTCAACAGGGTAGGGCTGAAGCTTTCTTT. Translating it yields CASSQQGRAEAFF.